The 13 T cell receptor beta chains below come from one sample, sequenced in a study of cytomegalovirus exposure and HLA in healthy donors. Primers included in the PCR were 60 Vbeta and 13 Jbeta primers. The data were produced by immunoSEQ multiplex PCR, yet TCRdb's version contains in-frame clones alone and is incomplete. The sample includes fewer than 200,000 clones, just under 80% of them seen just once. Sequencing was carried out using PBMCs. The receptors shown here come from a woman aged 50 to 65 in good health and CMV-seronegative.

Written as DNA, the CDR3 is TGTGCCACCGCCCGGGATTTCTCTGGAAACACCATATATTTT. Protein: CATARDFSGNTIYF. The genes are TRBV6-5 and TRBJ1-3; D not resolved. The germline V gene has CDR1 MNHEY and CDR2 SVGAGI. The CDR3 extends over 14 amino acids. V was shortened by 10 bases and J by 0 bases, with 13 bases between the two germline ends.

The rearrangement uses TRBV19 and TRBJ1-1; 7 positions match TRBD1. This CDR3 spans 15 amino acids. The V segment lost 7 bases and the J segment 0 bases; nucleotides outside the gene matches: 8. Germline values: CDR1 LNHDA, CDR2 SQIVND (reference sequence). CDR3 bases: TGTGCCAGTACCCATAGGACAGGCATGAACACTGAAGCTTTCTTT. Amino acid sequence: CASTHRTGMNTEAFF. Looking up the rest from reference TRBV19 and TRBJ1-1 gives the full variable domain: DGGITQSPKYLFRKEGQNVTLSCEQNLNHDAMYWYRQDPGQGLRLIYYSQIVNDFQKGDIAEGYSVSREKKESFPLTVTSAQKNPTAFYLCASTHRTGMNTEAFFGQGTRLTVV.

The rearrangement links TRBV18 to TRBJ2-2; D call uncertain. V shed 3 bases and J shed 3 bases, with 11 bases lying between them. In germline, CDR1 is KGHSH, CDR2 LQKENI. This CDR3 contains 15 residues. The CDR3: CASSPPLRYTGELFF. CDR3 in DNA: TGTGCCAGCTCACCCCCACTTCGTTACACCGGGGAGCTGTTTTTT.

The chain recombines TRBV7-6 with TRBJ2-3, with D maybe TRBD2 (5 bases). V was shortened by 8 bases and J by 1 base, with 7 bases between the two germline ends. Germline V lookup: CDR1 SGHVS, CDR2 FNYEAQ. This CDR3 has 12 residues. The CDR3 DNA sequence: TGTGCCAGCGGACTCCGCACAGATACGCAGTATTTT. Translation gives CASGLRTDTQYF.

The J gene is TRBJ2-1, the V gene TRBV28, with 8 bases that match TRBD1. The V and J ends lost 6 bases and 1 base, in that order; junction bases with no gene match: 2. CDR3 length: 14 residues. Per germline, CDR1 MDHEN and CDR2 SYDVKM. CDR3 loop: CASRDRVSYNEQFF. CDR3 in DNA: TGTGCCAGCAGGGACAGGGTTTCCTACAATGAGCAGTTCTTC.

CDR3 DNA: TGTGCCAGTAGCCGAGGGGGACAGGGCTACACCGGGGAGCTGTTTTTT. This translates into CASSRGGQGYTGELFF. The V call is TRBV19, the J call TRBJ2-2; TRBD1 matches at 9 bases. The CDR3 sequence is 16 residues long. Germline CDR1 and CDR2: LNHDA and SQIVND (reference sequence). With 6 bases clipped from V and 3 bases from J, the junction kept 8 bases outside the gene matches.

The genes are TRBV19 and TRBJ1-2, with D possibly matching TRBD1 (5 bases). Germline loops: CDR1 LNHDA, CDR2 SQIVND (reference sequence). The CDR3 is made up of 11 amino acids. Between the trimmed V and J ends, which lost 5 bases and 5 bases, there was a span of 6 bases. Here the CDR3 DNA reads TGTGCCAGTAGTGCAGGGTATGGCTACACCTTC. This encodes CASSAGYGYTF.

The J gene is TRBJ2-1, the V gene TRBV6-5; the match to TRBD2 covers 12 bases. J lost 5 bases, V lost 5 bases, and 4 bases had no gene match. This CDR3 comprises 15 residues. Germline CDR1 reads MNHEY; CDR2 reads SVGAGI. The CDR3 DNA sequence: TGTGCCAGCAGTCCTAGCGGGAGGGCCCACAATGAGCAGTTCTTC. Translating gives CASSPSGRAHNEQFF.

CDR3 coding DNA: TGTGCCAGCAGCACAGGACTAGCGGCATCCTACAATGAGCAGTTCTTC. Its protein product is CASSTGLAASYNEQFF. The rearrangement links TRBV5-4 to TRBJ2-1; 10 nucleotides align to TRBD2. The CDR3 runs to 16 residues. Losses at the gene ends were 4 bases for V and 1 base for J; bases not matched to a gene: 5. CDR1 is SGHNT and CDR2 is YYREEE in the germline V gene (reference sequence).

V and J are TRBV30 and TRBJ1-2, with TRBD1 identical over 7 bases. CDR1 is GTSNPN, CDR2 SVGIG, per germline (reference sequence). Losses at the gene ends were 5 bases for V and 4 bases for J; bases not matched to a gene: 7. This CDR3 has 13 amino acids. CDR3 region: CAWGQAVRYGYTF. CDR3 bases: TGTGCCTGGGGACAGGCGGTTCGCTATGGCTACACCTTC.

The chain recombines TRBV6-5 with TRBJ2-7; TRBD1 might be the D (7 bases). V was cut by 6 bases and J by 0 bases, with 12 bases left in between. CDR1 and CDR2 (germline): MNHEY, SVGAGI. CDR3 length: 14 amino acids. The CDR3 DNA sequence: TGTGCCAGCAGGCGACAGGGAGGCTCCTACGAGCAGTACTTC. Its translation is CASRRQGGSYEQYF.

This chain uses TRBV2 with TRBJ2-7; 7 nucleotides line up with TRBD2. V shed 4 bases, J shed 2 bases, and the junction held 8 bases outside the gene matches. The CDR3 is made up of 15 amino acids. Germline V lookup: CDR1 SNHLY, CDR2 FYNNEI. CDR3 residues: CASSGIRDYTYEQYF. In nucleotides, the CDR3 is TGTGCCAGCAGTGGAATCAGGGACTATACCTACGAGCAGTACTTC.

This clone came up a few times. The rearrangement joins TRBV2 to TRBJ2-7; TRBD1 is a possible D gene (6 bases). Germline assignment: CDR1 SNHLY and CDR2 FYNNEI. The ends were cut back, 7 bases at V and 0 bases at J, with 7 bases in the middle. This CDR3 is 12 amino acids long. This chain's CDR3 is CASTRGSYEQYF. As DNA, the CDR3 is TGTGCCAGCACCAGGGGCTCCTACGAGCAGTACTTC.